The 14 T cell receptor beta chains given below trace back to one sample, sequenced in a study of shared clonotypes between healthy human individuals. Method: immunoSEQ multiplex PCR; TCRdb's copy keeps in-frame clones and lacks some. Of around 2,000,000 clones in the sample, approximately 94% are singletons; the top ten hold under 2%. CD45RO-negative, CCR7-selected cells formed the naive CD8 fraction, which excluded terminally differentiated effector memory CD45RA+ cells. Sequenced material: naive CD8+ T cells from PBMCs. The receptors derive from a man aged 18 to 30 in good health. Some clones in this sample may be carry-over from other donors' samples.

The chain combines TRBV13 with TRBJ1-1; 9 bases match TRBD1. Germline assignment: CDR1 PRHDT and CDR2 FYEKMQ (reference sequence). The length of the CDR3 is 14 residues. The V segment lost 4 bases and the J segment 3 bases; nucleotides outside the gene matches: 3. The CDR3 region is CASSSRTGDTEAFF. The CDR3 nucleotides are TGTGCCAGCAGCTCCAGGACAGGGGACACTGAAGCTTTCTTT.

The chain uses TRBV5-6 and TRBJ1-1, with 8 bases matching TRBD1. J lost 1 base, V lost 4 bases, and 3 bases had no gene match. CDR1 is SGHDT and CDR2 is YYEEEE in the germline V gene. CDR3 length: 14 amino acids. The chain's CDR3 is CASSGQGWNTEAFF. CDR3 sequence (DNA): TGTGCCAGCAGCGGACAGGGATGGAACACTGAAGCTTTCTTT.

V gene TRBV4-1 combines with J gene TRBJ2-5, with a possible D match to TRBD1 (6 bases). Looked up from germline, CDR1 is MGHRA and CDR2 is YSYEKL. The CDR3 length is 16 residues. Trimming removed 4 bases at V and 2 bases at J, with 17 bases between. The DNA for the CDR3 is TGCGCCAGCAGCCTAGTGTGGGGGCAGGGGCAAGAGACCCAGTACTTC. Residues: CASSLVWGQGQETQYF.

The chain has TRBV27 and TRBJ2-4; the match to TRBD2 covers 10 bases. Per germline, CDR1 MNHEY and CDR2 SMNVEV (reference sequence). V dropped 5 bases and J dropped 15; count of bases not matched to a gene: 10. The length of the CDR3 is 13 residues. The CDR3 sequence is CASSPASGRLSYF. DNA for the CDR3: TGTGCCAGCAGTCCCGCTAGCGGGAGACTTTCGTACTTC.

The chain recombines TRBV7-9 with TRBJ2-2; TRBD1 matches at 9 bases. The CDR3 has 16 residues. Trimming at V came to 5 bases and at J to 0 bases, leaving 4 bases not matched to a gene. The germline CDR1 and CDR2 sequences are SEHNR and FQNEAQ (reference sequence). The CDR3 sequence: CASSTRDRANTGELFF. The CDR3 nucleotides read TGTGCCAGCAGCACGAGGGACAGGGCGAACACCGGGGAGCTGTTTTTT.

This chain links TRBV25-1 with TRBJ2-5; D possibly corresponds to TRBD2 (6 bases). Trimming shortened V by 8 bases and J by 0 bases, and 19 bases separated the two germline ends. Per germline, CDR1 MGHDK and CDR2 SYGVNS. This CDR3 region has 16 residues. Here the CDR3 reads CASQPGESWYQETQYF. CDR3 coding DNA: TGTGCCAGCCAACCGGGGGAGAGCTGGTACCAAGAGACCCAGTACTTC.

The chain couples TRBV28 to TRBJ2-5; possibly TRBD1 for D (6 bases). The CDR3 is 14 residues long. CDR1 and CDR2 (germline): MDHEN, SYDVKM. V gave up 6 bases and J gave up 4 bases, with 15 bases separating them. CDR3 protein: CASSRRQERETQYF. In DNA, the CDR3 is TGTGCCAGCAGCAGAAGACAGGAGAGAGAGACCCAGTACTTC.

This chain links TRBV11-2 with TRBJ2-7, with a weak D call TRBD1 (6 bases). This CDR3 comprises 14 residues. Trimming removed 0 bases from V and 2 bases from J, with 8 bases in between. Per germline, CDR1 SGHAT and CDR2 FQNNGV. As DNA, the CDR3 is TGTGCCAGCAGCTTAGAGGGGGCCCCCTACGAGCAGTACTTC. Its translation is CASSLEGAPYEQYF.

J is TRBJ2-1 and V is TRBV14, with TRBD2 identical over 8 bases. Germline values: CDR1 SGHDN, CDR2 FVKESK. V lost 4 bases to trimming and J lost 4 bases; unmatched junction nucleotides: 12. The CDR3 totals 17 residues. The CDR3 DNA is TGTGCCAGCAGCCGCCTGACACTAGCGGCCACATACAATGAGCAGTTCTTC. Encoded protein: CASSRLTLAATYNEQFF.

This clone appeared a single time. V and J are TRBV5-1 and TRBJ2-1; 7 nucleotides match TRBD1. The CDR3 is 18 amino acids. Germline V gives CDR1 SGHRS, CDR2 YFSETQ. After removal of 3 bases from V and 6 bases from J, the junction contained 18 bases not matched to a gene. CDR3 sequence: CASSSHPSGTEGVNEQFF. The CDR3 nucleotides are TGCGCCAGCAGCTCACACCCATCCGGGACAGAAGGGGTCAATGAGCAGTTCTTC.

The rearrangement joins TRBV4-1 to TRBJ2-1; no clear D. The CDR3 is 16 residues long. From germline, CDR1 is MGHRA and CDR2 YSYEKL. Trimming removed 0 bases from V and 0 bases from J, with 9 bases in between. In nucleotides, the CDR3 is TGCGCCAGCAGCCAAGATGGACGAAGCTCCTACAATGAGCAGTTCTTC. Amino acid sequence: CASSQDGRSSYNEQFF.

V is TRBV4-3 and J is TRBJ2-3; possible D gene TRBD1, 5 bases. The CDR3 totals 14 residues. CDR1 and CDR2 (germline): LGHNA, YSLEER. V lost 0 bases to trimming and J lost 5 bases, with 9 bases between them. CDR3 nucleotide sequence: TGCGCCAGCAGCCAAGACAGGGTAGGAGATACGCAGTATTTT. Its protein is CASSQDRVGDTQYF.

The CDR3 spells CAWSPGTATYEQYF. The CDR3 coding sequence is TGTGCCTGGAGTCCCGGGACGGCGACCTACGAGCAGTACTTC. The rearrangement links TRBV30 to TRBJ2-7, with D perhaps TRBD1 or TRBD2 (5 bases each). The CDR3 is 14 amino acids. V dropped 2 bases and J dropped 2 bases, with 13 bases sitting between them. CDR1 GTSNPN and CDR2 SVGIG come from the germline V gene (reference sequence).

The rearrangement uses TRBV9 and TRBJ2-2; the match to TRBD1 covers 7 bases. Trimming cost V 0 bases and J 4 bases; bases outside gene matches: 3. The length of the CDR3 is 15 residues. Germline V gene lookup returns CDR1 SGDLS and CDR2 YYNGEE. The CDR3 sequence: CASSVEGAPTGELFF. DNA for the CDR3: TGTGCCAGCAGCGTAGAGGGGGCCCCCACCGGGGAGCTGTTTTTT.